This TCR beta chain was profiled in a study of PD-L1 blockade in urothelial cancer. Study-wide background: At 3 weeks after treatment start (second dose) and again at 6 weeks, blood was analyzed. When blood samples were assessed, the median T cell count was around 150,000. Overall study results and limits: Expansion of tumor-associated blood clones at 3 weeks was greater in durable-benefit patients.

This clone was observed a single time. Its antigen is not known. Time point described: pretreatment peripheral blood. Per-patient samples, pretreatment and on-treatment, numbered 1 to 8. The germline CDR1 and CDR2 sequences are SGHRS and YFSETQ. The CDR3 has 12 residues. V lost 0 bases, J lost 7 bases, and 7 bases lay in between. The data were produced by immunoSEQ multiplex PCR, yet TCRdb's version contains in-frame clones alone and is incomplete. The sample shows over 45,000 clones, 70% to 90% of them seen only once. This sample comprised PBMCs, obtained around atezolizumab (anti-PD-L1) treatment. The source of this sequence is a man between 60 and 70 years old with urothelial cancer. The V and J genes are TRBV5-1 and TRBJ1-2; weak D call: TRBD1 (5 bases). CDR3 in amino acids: CASSLDGGGYTF. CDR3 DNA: TGCGCCAGCAGCTTGGACGGGGGTGGCTACACCTTC.